Listed below are T cell receptor beta chains from one sample, sequenced in a study of blood T cells in healthy people across ages. TCRdb reanalysed the 5' RACE reads using MiXCR and keeps one entry per CDR3 protein. The sample includes fewer than 700,000 distinct CDR3 sequences, 40% to 55% of them seen just once. The specimen was blood. The source of these receptors is an elderly man in good health. Each CDR3 is given with its conserved first and last residue. A D gene is named only where the DNA matches it firmly. The size of a clone is reported for some rows only, either as once, few or many, or as a class for expanded clones.

-	TRBV20-1	TRBJ2-7	few	TGCAGTGCTAGAGGCGGCCAGGCCACCTACGAGCAGTACTTC	CSARGGQATYEQYF
-	TRBV5-6	TRBJ2-2	once	TGTGCCAGCAGCTTGCCCCCTACTTTGAACGGGGAGCTGTTTTTT	CASSLPPTLNGELFF
-	TRBV28	TRBJ1-2	-	TGTGCCAGCGGCGTAGGGATGGGGGCTAACTATGGCTACACCTTC	CASGVGMGANYGYTF
TRBD2	TRBV20-1	TRBJ2-7	-	TGCAGTGCAACGGCTAGCGGGAGGTCCTACGAGCAGTACTTC	CSATASGRSYEQYF
TRBD1	TRBV6-1	TRBJ1-1	-	TGTGCCAGCACTCGGACTACAGGGGCCATGAACACTGAAGCTTTCTTT	CASTRTTGAMNTEAFF
TRBD2	TRBV29-1	TRBJ2-5	few	TGCAGCGGGCTAACTAGCGGGGCCACAGGAGAGACCCAGTACTTC	CSGLTSGATGETQYF
TRBD2	TRBV29-1	TRBJ2-7	few	TGCAGCGTTTTAGCGGGGCGAACCTACGAGCAGTACTTC	CSVLAGRTYEQYF
-	TRBV20-1	TRBJ1-1	once	TGCAGTGTACGGCAGGCGGGAACTGAAGCTTTCTTT	CSVRQAGTEAFF
-	TRBV7-9	TRBJ1-1	-	TGTGCCAGCAGCTTGGGTGCCAGGGGCGGTACTGAAGCTTTCTTT	CASSLGARGGTEAFF
-	TRBV20-1	TRBJ2-7	once	TGCAGTGCTAGCGCGGGAAGCCGGCCGGTCGAGCAGTACTTC	CSASAGSRPVEQYF
-	TRBV20-1	TRBJ2-1	many	TGCAGTGCTAGAGATAACAGCAATGAGCAGTTCTTC	CSARDNSNEQFF
-	TRBV18	TRBJ2-7	-	TGTGCCAGCTCACCTGAAGCTTACGAGCAGTACTTC	CASSPEAYEQYF
-	TRBV27	TRBJ1-1	-	TGTGCCAGCAGTACCGGGGCGGTCACTGAAGCTTTCTTT	CASSTGAVTEAFF
-	TRBV9	TRBJ2-4	few	TGTGCCAGCAGCCCCGGACATCTAGCCAAAAACATTCAGTACTTC	CASSPGHLAKNIQYF
-	TRBV12-3/TRBV12-4	TRBJ1-4	-	TGTGCCAGCAGCAGGGAGGACGAAAAACTGTTTTTT	CASSREDEKLFF
TRBD2	TRBV5-5	TRBJ2-3	once	TGTGCCAGCAGCTTGGGGCTAGGCGTCGGGAGGGAGGCAGATACGCAGTATTTT	CASSLGLGVGREADTQYF
TRBD1	TRBV3-1	TRBJ1-2	-	TGTGCCAGCAGCCCAGCTGGACAGGGCTATGGCTACACCTTC	CASSPAGQGYGYTF
TRBD2	TRBV6-5	TRBJ2-3	many	TGTGCCAGCAGCCCGGGACTAGCGGCCACAGATACGCAGTATTTT	CASSPGLAATDTQYF
TRBD1	TRBV5-6	TRBJ2-7	few	TGTGCCAGCAGCTTGGCCTCCGGGACAGTCTACGAGCAGTACTTC	CASSLASGTVYEQYF
TRBD1	TRBV20-1	TRBJ1-1	-	TGCAGTGCTAGAGATCACCGGGACAGGGGGACTGAAGCTTTCTTT	CSARDHRDRGTEAFF
-	TRBV2	TRBJ1-2	-	TGTGCCAGACAGGGTGGGAACTATGGCTACACCTTC	CARQGGNYGYTF
-	TRBV27	TRBJ1-1	-	TGTGCCAGCTACCGTGGGTTTGAAGCTTTCTTT	CASYRGFEAFF
TRBD2	TRBV4-3	TRBJ2-3	many	TGCGCCAGCAGCCAAGAGACCGGGACTAGCGGGAGTCTGGATACGCAGTATTTT	CASSQETGTSGSLDTQYF
TRBD2	TRBV28	TRBJ2-1	-	TGTGCCAGCAGTTTGACAGCGGGAGCCCTGTTCTTC	CASSLTAGALFF
TRBD2	TRBV27	TRBJ2-7	few	TGTGCCAGCAGTACTATAGCGGGGGGGATATACGAGCAGTACTTC	CASSTIAGGIYEQYF
-	TRBV6-6	TRBJ1-4	-	TGTGCCAGCAGTCACTCGGGGGAAAAACTGTTTTTT	CASSHSGEKLFF
-	TRBV7-2	TRBJ1-1	-	TGTGCCAGCAGCCCAAACCCCCACGGGAACACTGAAGCTTTCTTT	CASSPNPHGNTEAFF
TRBD2	TRBV6-5	TRBJ2-3	many	TGTGCCAGCAGTTACTACGCGCGGGGGGTGGCAGATACGCAGTATTTT	CASSYYARGVADTQYF
-	TRBV7-3	TRBJ2-7	few	TGTGCCAGCAGCACAAGAAACGAGCAGTACTTC	CASSTRNEQYF
-	TRBV20-1	TRBJ2-1	-	TGCAGCGCTGCGACACCGGGCGGATACAATGAGCAGTTCTTC	CSAATPGGYNEQFF
TRBD2	TRBV4-3	TRBJ2-3	-	TGCGCCAGCAGCCAACGACGAGCGGGAGAGACAGATACGCAGTATTTT	CASSQRRAGETDTQYF
TRBD1	TRBV20-1	TRBJ2-7	-	TGCAGTGCCCTACAGGGGGTCTACTCCTACGAGCAGTACTTC	CSALQGVYSYEQYF
-	TRBV6-6	TRBJ2-7	few	TGTGCCAGCAGTTACTCTACCGGGACGGGGAGCGAGCAGTACTTC	CASSYSTGTGSEQYF
-	TRBV24-1	TRBJ2-3	few	TGTGCCACCAGTGATGACCGGGACAGCACAGATACGCAGTATTTT	CATSDDRDSTDTQYF
TRBD1	TRBV6-5	TRBJ1-2	few	TGTGCCAGCAGTTCAGGACAGGGGGCCGACACCTTC	CASSSGQGADTF
-	TRBV12-3/TRBV12-4	TRBJ1-2	-	TGTGCCAGCCTGGGGGGCAGTCCGCGCTGCACCTTC	CASLGGSPRCTF
TRBD2	TRBV9	TRBJ2-1	-	TGTGCCAGCAGCGTAAGGCTAGCGGGGGACCCCGGGGATGAGCAGTTCTTC	CASSVRLAGDPGDEQFF
-	TRBV25-1	TRBJ2-1	-	TGTGCCAGCAGTGATGAGGGGTCCTACAATGAGCAGTTCTTC	CASSDEGSYNEQFF
TRBD2	TRBV10-3	TRBJ2-3	-	TGTGCCATCAGTGCCGGGACTACGAACACAGATACGCAGTATTTT	CAISAGTTNTDTQYF
TRBD1	TRBV12-3/TRBV12-4	TRBJ2-3	-	TGTGCCAGCAGTAACCGGGACAGGGGGCTTGGGGCAGATACGCAGTATTTT	CASSNRDRGLGADTQYF
-	TRBV7-3	TRBJ2-1	-	TGTGTCAGCAGCTTAACCGGCAGGGGCGACAATGAGCAGTTCTTC	CVSSLTGRGDNEQFF
-	TRBV6-1	TRBJ1-5	-	TGTGCCAGCAGTGTCGGTAGACACGATCAGCCCCAGCATTTT	CASSVGRHDQPQHF
TRBD2	TRBV10-3	TRBJ2-7	-	TGTGCCATCAGTGAAGTGGCGGGAGTATTTAGCCCGTACTTC	CAISEVAGVFSPYF
TRBD2	TRBV20-1	TRBJ2-3	-	TGCAGTGCTGTTGGGCCTAGCGGGGAGGTACGAGATACGCAGTATTTT	CSAVGPSGEVRDTQYF